Sequencing of this TCR beta chain was carried out in a study of shared clonotypes between healthy human individuals. Study-level background: Three plates were used per donor for CD4 naive, three for CD4 memory, two for CD8 naive and one for CD8 memory.

TCRdb's copy holds only in-frame clones and misses some; the assay was immunoSEQ multiplex PCR. The sample records 780,000 or so clones, 72% being singletons. The donors, healthy adults who were HIV-negative, had experienced no recent acute infections or vaccinations. CD4+ cells underwent separation, giving CD45RA+ naive and CD45RA-negative memory subsets. Of note for this clone: Its antigen is as yet unknown.

The V and J ends lost 0 bases and 1 base respectively, with 11 bases between them. The CDR3 runs to 16 residues. Whole-study results and caveats: Among donors, clonotype sharing was expected to be affected by sequencing depth.

The chain is built from TRBV5-7 and TRBJ2-1; D is uncertain. Being an ORF, TRBV5-7 has a function that is uncertain. Sequencing input: memory CD4+ T cells sorted from blood. Subset: CD45RA-negative fraction. The source is a woman in her twenties or thirties in good health. As DNA, the CDR3 is TGTGCCAGCAGCTTGGTGTCTTTGGGGTCCTACAATGAGCAGTTCTTC. It codes for CASSLVSLGSYNEQFF.